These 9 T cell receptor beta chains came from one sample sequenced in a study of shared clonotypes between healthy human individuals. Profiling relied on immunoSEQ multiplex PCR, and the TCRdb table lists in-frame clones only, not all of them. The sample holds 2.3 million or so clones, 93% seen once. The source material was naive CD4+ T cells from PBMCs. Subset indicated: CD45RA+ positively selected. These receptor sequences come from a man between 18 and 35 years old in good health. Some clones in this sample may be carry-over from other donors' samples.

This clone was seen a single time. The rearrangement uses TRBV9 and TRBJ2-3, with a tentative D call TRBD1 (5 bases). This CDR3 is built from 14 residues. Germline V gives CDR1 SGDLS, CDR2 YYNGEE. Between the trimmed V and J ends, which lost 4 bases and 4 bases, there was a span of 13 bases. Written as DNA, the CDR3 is TGTGCCAGCAGCTCAAGACAGACCCCAGATACGCAGTATTTT. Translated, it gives CASSSRQTPDTQYF.

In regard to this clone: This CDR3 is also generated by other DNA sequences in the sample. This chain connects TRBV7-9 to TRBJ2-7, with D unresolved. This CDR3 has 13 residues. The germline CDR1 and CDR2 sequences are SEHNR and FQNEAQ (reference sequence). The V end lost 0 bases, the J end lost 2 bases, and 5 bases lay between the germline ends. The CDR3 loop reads CASSLAGAYEQYF. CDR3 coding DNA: TGTGCCAGCAGCTTAGCTGGAGCCTACGAGCAGTACTTC. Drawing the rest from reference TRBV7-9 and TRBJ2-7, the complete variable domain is DTGVSQNPRHKITKRGQNVTFRCDPISEHNRLYWYRQTLGQGPEFLTYFQNEAQLEKSRLLSDRFSAERPKGSFSTLEIQRTEQGDSAMYLCASSLAGAYEQYFGPGTRLTVT.

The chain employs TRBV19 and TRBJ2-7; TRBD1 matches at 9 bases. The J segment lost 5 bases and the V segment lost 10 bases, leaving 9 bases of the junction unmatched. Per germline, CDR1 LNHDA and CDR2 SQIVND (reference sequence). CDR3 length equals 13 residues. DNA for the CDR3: TGTGCCAAGAAGGGGACAGGGTTCGACGAGCAGTACTTC. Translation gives CAKKGTGFDEQYF.

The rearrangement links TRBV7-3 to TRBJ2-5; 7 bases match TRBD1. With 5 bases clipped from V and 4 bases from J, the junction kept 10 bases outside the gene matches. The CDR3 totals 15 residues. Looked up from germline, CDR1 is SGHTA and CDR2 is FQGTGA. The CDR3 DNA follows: TGTGCCAGCAGCCCGGGACAGAGTAGTGGAGAGACCCAGTACTTC. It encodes CASSPGQSSGETQYF.

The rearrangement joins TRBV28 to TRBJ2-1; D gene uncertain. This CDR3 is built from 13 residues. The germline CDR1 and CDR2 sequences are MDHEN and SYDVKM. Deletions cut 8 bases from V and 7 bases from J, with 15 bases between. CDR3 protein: CASVHGQKNEQFF. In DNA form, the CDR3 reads TGTGCCAGCGTCCACGGGCAGAAGAATGAGCAGTTCTTC.

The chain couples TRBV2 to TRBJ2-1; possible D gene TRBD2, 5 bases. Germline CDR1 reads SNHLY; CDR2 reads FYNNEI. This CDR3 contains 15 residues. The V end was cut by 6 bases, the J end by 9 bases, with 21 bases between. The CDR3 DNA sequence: TGTGCCAGCAGCCGCTCTCGCGGGTCCCCACCTGAGCAGTTCTTC. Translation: CASSRSRGSPPEQFF. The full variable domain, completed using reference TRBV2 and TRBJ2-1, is EPEVTQTPSHQVTQMGQEVILRCVPISNHLYFYWYRQILGQKVEFLVSFYNNEISEKSEIFDDQFSVERPDGSNFTLKIRSTKLEDSAMYFCASSRSRGSPPEQFFGPGTRLTVL.

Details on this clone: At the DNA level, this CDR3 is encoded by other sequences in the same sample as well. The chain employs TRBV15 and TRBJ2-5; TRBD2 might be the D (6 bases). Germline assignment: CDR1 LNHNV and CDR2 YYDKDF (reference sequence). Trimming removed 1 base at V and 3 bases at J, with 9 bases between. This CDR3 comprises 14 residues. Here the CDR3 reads CATSRGGGEETQYF. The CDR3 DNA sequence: TGTGCCACCAGCAGAGGAGGAGGGGAAGAGACCCAGTACTTC. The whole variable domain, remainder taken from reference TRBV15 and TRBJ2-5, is DAMVIQNPRYQVTQFGKPVTLSCSQTLNHNVMYWYQQKSSQAPKLLFHYYDKDFNNEADTPDNFQSRRPNTSFCFLDIRSPGLGDTAMYLCATSRGGGEETQYFGPGTRLLVL.

This CDR3 reads CASSPGINRGDSSYTF. The CDR3 nucleotides read TGTGCCAGCAGCCCTGGAATAAACAGGGGAGATTCGAGCTACACCTTC. The chain couples TRBV7-2 to TRBJ1-2; TRBD1 matches at 7 bases. V lost 5 bases to trimming and J lost 9 bases; unmatched junction nucleotides: 18. Per the germline V gene, CDR1 is SGHTA and CDR2 is FQGNSA. The CDR3 covers 16 residues.

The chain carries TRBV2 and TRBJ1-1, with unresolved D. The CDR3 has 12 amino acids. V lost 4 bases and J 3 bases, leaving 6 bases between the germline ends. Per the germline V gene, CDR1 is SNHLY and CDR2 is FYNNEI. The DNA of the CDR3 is TGTGCCAGCAGTGTGACCGACACTGAAGCTTTCTTT. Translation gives CASSVTDTEAFF.